This is a list of T cell receptor beta chains from one sample in a study of shared clonotypes between healthy human individuals. Assay: immunoSEQ multiplex PCR; the TCRdb copy retains only in-frame clones and omits some. The profile shows approximately 1.5 million clones, 95% to 99% of them singletons. Sequenced: naive CD4+ T cells sorted from blood. The receptors were gathered from a young man in good health. CDR3s include the opening cysteine and the closing phenylalanine or tryptophan. Each record gives: clone size, V gene, D gene, J gene, CDR3 DNA, CDR3 protein. A D gene is named only where the DNA matches it firmly. Some rows mark clone size as missing; the rest say once, few, many or name a class of expanded clone.

>.|TRBV5-1|.|TRBJ2-5
TGCGCCAGCACTCTTCTCCCAGGACAACAAGAGACCCAGTACTTC
CASTLLPGQQETQYF
>.|TRBV30|TRBD2|TRBJ2-1
TGTGCCTGGCGGACTAGCGGGAGCCTACCCCCCCAGTTCTTC
CAWRTSGSLPPQFF
>.|TRBV5-1|.|TRBJ2-7
TGCGCCAGCAGCCCGGGACAAGGGATCTCCTACGAGCAGTACTTC
CASSPGQGISYEQYF
>once|TRBV5-1|.|TRBJ1-2
TGCGCCAGCAGCTTGGACGGAGACTATGGCTACACCTTC
CASSLDGDYGYTF
>once|TRBV29-1|.|TRBJ2-7
TGCAGCGTCTCGACCGGGCCCTACGAGCAGTACTTC
CSVSTGPYEQYF
>.|TRBV6-5|.|TRBJ1-5
TGTGCCAGCAGCTTGGTCGCAAATCAGCCCCAGCATTTT
CASSLVANQPQHF
>.|TRBV5-4|TRBD2|TRBJ2-5
TGTGCCAGCAGCTTGCGTGCTAGCGGGAACCAAGAGACCCAGTACTTC
CASSLRASGNQETQYF
>.|TRBV7-9|TRBD1|TRBJ2-7
TGTGCCAGCAGCCGGCACAGGGGTTCGTTCGTCTACGAGCAGTACTTC
CASSRHRGSFVYEQYF
>.|TRBV5-6|.|TRBJ2-7
TGTGCCAGCAGCCGGGACATCCTCTACGAGCAGTACTTC
CASSRDILYEQYF
>.|TRBV2|TRBD1|TRBJ2-7
TGTGCCAGCAGTGAAAGGGGGCTCGGTTACGAGCAGTACTTC
CASSERGLGYEQYF
>.|TRBV19|.|TRBJ2-1
TGTGCCAGTAGTATCACAGGGAGGAAAGATGAGCAGTTCTTC
CASSITGRKDEQFF
>.|TRBV28|.|TRBJ2-7
TGTGCCAGCAGCCGCCCCTTGTCCTACGAGCAGTACTTC
CASSRPLSYEQYF
>.|TRBV5-1|.|TRBJ2-1
TGCGCCAGCAGGTTAATGGAAGGAGGACAGTTCTTC
CASRLMEGGQFF
>.|TRBV5-6|.|TRBJ2-5
TGTGCCAGCACCCCACGGGGACAAGAGACCCAGTACTTC
CASTPRGQETQYF
>.|TRBV6-6|.|TRBJ2-7
TGTGCCAGCAGCCCTCCCCGGGGTGTGTACGAGCAGTACTTC
CASSPPRGVYEQYF
>.|TRBV29-1|.|TRBJ2-2
TGCAGCGTGGCCGGGACCGCGTCGGGGACCGGGGAGCTGTTTTTT
CSVAGTASGTGELFF
>.|TRBV10-1|.|TRBJ1-1
TGCGCCAGCAGTGGCGGGCGAGGACAGAACACTGAAGCTTTCTTT
CASSGGRGQNTEAFF
>.|TRBV11-2|TRBD2|TRBJ2-7
TGTGCCAGCAGCCCTGGACTAGCGGGAGTGCACGAGCAGTACTTC
CASSPGLAGVHEQYF